Each of the 29 T cell receptor beta chains below was sequenced from the same sample in a study of vaccination effects on CD4 cells after COVID-19. These receptors have no known antigen. Sequenced by immunoSEQ multiplex PCR; TCRdb stores in-frame clones only, minus some. This table holds 70,000 or so clones, roughly three quarters found once. Investigators separated out CD4+ T cells once more than nine days of culture had passed. Source: CD4+ T cells from PBMCs cultured without peptide, taken before COVID-19 vaccination. Every receptor here comes from a human donor who received a COVID-19 vaccine.

V gene TRBV19 combines with J gene TRBJ2-6; 7 bases line up with TRBD1. This CDR3 is 18 amino acids long. CDR1 is LNHDA, CDR2 SQIVND, per germline (reference sequence). V was clipped by 4 bases and J by 2 bases; unmatched bases: 11. The CDR3 loop is CASSRAGGTATGANVLTF. The CDR3 DNA reads TGTGCCAGTAGTAGGGCAGGGGGAACGGCTACTGGGGCCAACGTCCTGACTTTC. The full variable domain, completed using reference TRBV19 and TRBJ2-6, is DGGITQSPKYLFRKEGQNVTLSCEQNLNHDAMYWYRQDPGQGLRLIYYSQIVNDFQKGDIAEGYSVSREKKESFPLTVTSAQKNPTAFYLCASSRAGGTATGANVLTFGAGSRLTVL.

With regard to this clone: Additional DNA sequences in this sample encode the identical CDR3. The rearrangement uses TRBV18 and TRBJ1-1, with D tentatively TRBD1 (6 bases). Germline CDR1 reads KGHSH; CDR2 reads LQKENI. The CDR3 consists of 13 residues. Trimming pared 6 bases from V and 3 bases from J, leaving 11 bases between. For the CDR3, the DNA is TGTGCCAGCTCGCCAAACAGGGACACTGAAGCTTTCTTT. It translates to CASSPNRDTEAFF. The full variable domain, with the rest looked up from reference TRBV18 and TRBJ1-1, is NAGVMQNPRHLVRRRGQEARLRCSPMKGHSHVYWYRQLPEEGLKFMVYLQKENIIDESGMPKERFSAEFPKEGPSILRIQQVVRGDSAAYFCASSPNRDTEAFFGQGTRLTVV.

This rearrangement joins TRBV28 to TRBJ1-4; D uncertain. The CDR3 runs 15 residues. The V end was cut by 7 bases, the J end by 0 bases, with 12 bases between. Per germline, CDR1 MDHEN and CDR2 SYDVKM. The CDR3 DNA reads as TGTGCCAGCAAGGAAGGACCTGCAACTAATGAAAAACTGTTTTTT. Amino acid sequence: CASKEGPATNEKLFF.

The chain links TRBV27 to TRBJ1-2, with TRBD1 matching 11 bases. This CDR3 region has 17 residues. J gave up 3 bases and V 5 bases, and 11 bases lay outside the gene matches. Looked up from germline, CDR1 is MNHEY and CDR2 is SMNVEV (reference sequence). DNA of the CDR3: TGTGCCAGCAGTCACCACGCTAGGGACAGGGGGGACTATGGCTACACCTTC. Protein product: CASSHHARDRGDYGYTF.

The sample holds one count of this clone. The V and J genes are TRBV29-1 and TRBJ2-7; D not certain. Germline assignment: CDR1 SQVTM and CDR2 ANQGSEA. Trimming removed 7 bases from V and 1 base from J, with 8 bases in between. The CDR3 consists of 11 residues. The CDR3 DNA follows: TGCAGCGAGGACGATTCCTACGAGCAGTACGTC. It specifies CSEDDSYEQYV.

This clone is a singleton in its sample. This chain connects TRBV2 to TRBJ2-1, with 13 bases that match TRBD2. Germline assignment: CDR1 SNHLY and CDR2 FYNNEI. The CDR3 contains 15 residues. V gave up 6 bases and J gave up 9 bases; unmatched junction bases: 8. CDR3 in amino acids: CASSLTSGGAPEQFF. In DNA, the CDR3 is TGTGCCAGCAGCCTAACTAGCGGGGGGGCCCCTGAGCAGTTCTTC. The full variable domain, in which reference TRBV2 and TRBJ2-1 provide the parts outside the CDR3, is EPEVTQTPSHQVTQMGQEVILRCVPISNHLYFYWYRQILGQKVEFLVSFYNNEISEKSEIFDDQFSVERPDGSNFTLKIRSTKLEDSAMYFCASSLTSGGAPEQFFGPGTRLTVL.

The chain couples TRBV18 to TRBJ2-3, with D perhaps matching TRBD2 (7 bases). The V gene's germline CDR1 is KGHSH and CDR2 LQKENI. The CDR3 consists of 15 residues. V was pared by 3 bases and J by 1 base, with 11 bases between. DNA for the CDR3: TGTGCCAGCTCACCCGTCGGGGGGCGCACAGATACGCAGTATTTT. It yields the protein CASSPVGGRTDTQYF.

The chain carries TRBV3-1 (or the pseudogene TRBV3-2) and TRBJ1-3; the D gene is possibly TRBD1 (6 bases). Germline V lookup: CDR1 LGHDT, CDR2 YNNKEL (reference sequence). V shed 3 bases and J shed 0 bases, with 18 bases lying between them. CDR3 length equals 18 residues. The CDR3 sequence is CASSQWGGATSSGNTIYF. CDR3 DNA: TGTGCCAGCAGCCAGTGGGGGGGGGCCACGAGCTCTGGAAACACCATATATTTT.

V and J are TRBV5-6 and TRBJ1-5; no clear D. Between the trimmed V and J ends, which lost 0 bases and 0 bases, there was a span of 13 bases. The CDR3 loop spans 17 amino acids. Germline loops: CDR1 SGHDT, CDR2 YYEEEE. The CDR3 loop is CASSLGARPDSNQPQHF. The CDR3 DNA reads TGTGCCAGCAGCTTGGGGGCAAGGCCAGATAGCAATCAGCCCCAGCATTTT.

The chain's CDR3 is CASSPFSAVQETQYF. CDR3 sequence (DNA): TGTGCCAGCTCACCATTTTCGGCAGTCCAAGAGACCCAGTACTTC. V gene TRBV18 combines with J gene TRBJ2-5; D unclear. V lost 2 bases and J 1 base, leaving 11 bases between the germline ends. The CDR3 has 15 amino acids. In germline, CDR1 is KGHSH, CDR2 LQKENI.

This rearrangement joins TRBV19 to TRBJ2-2; 11 nucleotides align to TRBD1. CDR3 length: 18 amino acids. The germline V gene has CDR1 LNHDA and CDR2 SQIVND (reference sequence). V was pared by 1 base and J by 6 bases, with 10 bases of the junction left unmatched. CDR3 protein: CASSIGGQGAASSGELFF. Here the CDR3 DNA reads TGTGCCAGTAGTATAGGTGGACAGGGGGCCGCATCGTCCGGGGAGCTGTTTTTT.

V gene TRBV2 combines with J gene TRBJ1-5; TRBD1 might be the D (5 bases). Germline CDR1 and CDR2: SNHLY and FYNNEI. The CDR3 spans 15 residues. V lost 6 bases and J 0 bases, leaving 12 bases between the germline ends. CDR3 nucleotides: TGTGCCAGCAGGGGGGGTGGGGTTAGCAATCAGCCCCAGCATTTT. It yields the protein CASRGGGVSNQPQHF.

The rearrangement joins TRBV18 to TRBJ2-3, with TRBD2 identical over 12 bases. The germline V gene has CDR1 KGHSH and CDR2 LQKENI. The trim removed 0 bases at V and 4 bases at J, leaving 2 bases unmatched. This CDR3 region has 16 residues. The CDR3 bases are TGTGCCAGCTCACCACCGGGACTAGCGGGCCCAGATACGCAGTATTTT. Its protein is CASSPPGLAGPDTQYF.

J is TRBJ2-2 and V is TRBV29-1; 9 bases fit TRBD1. V was clipped by 8 bases and J by 5 bases; unmatched bases: 9. The germline V gene encodes CDR1 SQVTM and CDR2 ANQGSEA. This CDR3 is built from 14 residues. As DNA, the CDR3 is TGCAGCACCCTGACAGGGGGGGGAACCGGGGAGCTGTTTTTT. Protein sequence: CSTLTGGGTGELFF.

The chain joins TRBV10-1 to TRBJ2-2, with D possibly being TRBD1 (6 bases). Germline CDR1 and CDR2: WNHNN and SYGVQD (reference sequence). The CDR3 extends over 16 amino acids. V shed 7 bases and J shed 6 bases, with 21 bases lying between them. Written as DNA, the CDR3 is TGCGCCAGCACCTGGTGGGGGCAGGGGCCGGCCGGGGAGCTGTTTTTT. It translates to CASTWWGQGPAGELFF.

The chain joins TRBV7-9 to TRBJ2-4; D tentatively fits TRBD1 or TRBD2 (9 bases each). The CDR3 runs to 17 residues. CDR1 and CDR2 (germline): SEHNR, FQNEAQ (reference sequence). V lost 5 bases and J 2 bases, leaving 19 bases between the germline ends. In DNA, the CDR3 is TGTGCCAGCAGCCCTAGCGGGACAGGGTACTCCAAAAACATTCAGTACTTC. It yields the protein CASSPSGTGYSKNIQYF.

This chain joins TRBV7-9 and TRBJ2-1; D unclear. Trimming removed 6 bases at V and 3 bases at J, with 9 bases between. The CDR3 sequence is 13 residues long. The germline V gene has CDR1 SEHNR and CDR2 FQNEAQ (reference sequence). The CDR3 reads CASSLTDYNEQFF. CDR3 bases: TGTGCCAGCAGTTTAACGGACTACAATGAGCAGTTCTTC. Using reference TRBV7-9 and TRBJ2-1 for the parts outside the CDR3, the full variable domain is DTGVSQNPRHKITKRGQNVTFRCDPISEHNRLYWYRQTLGQGPEFLTYFQNEAQLEKSRLLSDRFSAERPKGSFSTLEIQRTEQGDSAMYLCASSLTDYNEQFFGPGTRLTVL.

The chain links TRBV27 to TRBJ2-3, with D maybe TRBD2 (5 bases). CDR3 length: 14 residues. Germline CDR1 and CDR2: MNHEY and SMNVEV (reference sequence). Trimming cost V 1 base and J 8 bases, with 13 bases left between them. Here the CDR3 reads CASSLWLGGGTQYF. The CDR3 DNA sequence: TGTGCCAGCAGTTTATGGTTAGGAGGAGGTACGCAGTATTTT.

The V gene is TRBV20-1, the J gene TRBJ1-1; D gene uncertain. The length of the CDR3 is 10 residues. The V gene lost 1 base and the J gene lost 10 bases, with 7 bases spanning the gap. Per germline, CDR1 DFQATT and CDR2 SNEGSKA (reference sequence). CDR3 in DNA: TGCAGTGCTAGAGGAACGGGAGCTTTCTTT. Amino acids: CSARGTGAFF.

This clone was recorded only once. The chain employs TRBV6-5 and TRBJ1-2; D gene ambiguous. V was clipped by 2 bases and J by 4 bases, with 14 bases between them. This CDR3 is built from 15 residues. Germline CDR1 is MNHEY and CDR2 is SVGAGI. The CDR3 spells CASSYLEPEVYGYTF. In nucleotides, the CDR3 is TGTGCCAGCAGTTACCTTGAACCTGAAGTCTATGGCTACACCTTC.

The chain combines TRBV28 with TRBJ2-4, with 10 nucleotides matching TRBD1. CDR1 is MDHEN, CDR2 SYDVKM, per germline. V shed 6 bases and J 6 bases; nucleotides not matched to a gene: 8. This CDR3 is 15 amino acids long. CDR3 amino acids: CASSLDRGRGNIQYF. DNA of the CDR3: TGTGCCAGCAGCCTCGACAGGGGGCGGGGAAACATTCAGTACTTC.

V is TRBV7-3 and J is TRBJ2-1; 7 bases map to TRBD1. The CDR3 has 14 amino acids. The V gene's germline CDR1 is SGHTA and CDR2 FQGTGA. V lost 5 bases, J lost 4 bases, and 5 bases stayed unmatched. The CDR3 region is CASSPGTAYNEQFF. For the CDR3, the DNA is TGTGCCAGCAGCCCCGGGACAGCTTACAATGAGCAGTTCTTC.

This clone was seen more than once but under ten times. The rearrangement joins TRBV4-1 to TRBJ1-4; 8 bases are a match to TRBD1. Per germline, CDR1 MGHRA and CDR2 YSYEKL. V lost 5 bases and J lost 7; bases outside the gene matches: 9. The CDR3 extends over 15 amino acids. CDR3 in amino acids: CASSATGVGSEKLFF. CDR3 sequence (DNA): TGCGCCAGCAGCGCGACAGGGGTTGGCTCTGAAAAACTGTTTTTT.

This chain connects TRBV6-5 to TRBJ2-5, with D tentatively TRBD2 (6 bases). CDR1 MNHEY and CDR2 SVGAGI come from the germline V gene. V lost 6 bases to trimming and J lost 5 bases, with 13 bases between them. The CDR3 has 13 residues. The CDR3 coding sequence is TGTGCCAGCAGGGTACTAGCAGCGGAGACCCAGTACTTC. Its protein is CASRVLAAETQYF.

Only one count was recorded for this clone. V gene TRBV5-4 combines with J gene TRBJ1-2; 8 bases align to TRBD1. This CDR3 spans 13 amino acids. In germline, CDR1 is SGHNT, CDR2 YYREEE (reference sequence). V lost 2 bases to trimming and J lost 4 bases; unmatched junction nucleotides: 1. As DNA, the CDR3 is TGTGCCAGCAGCTTTGACAGGGGCTATGGCTACACCTTC. This translates into CASSFDRGYGYTF. The whole variable domain, remainder taken from reference TRBV5-4 and TRBJ1-2, is ETGVTQSPTHLIKTRGQQVTLRCSSQSGHNTVSWYQQALGQGPQFIFQYYREEENGRGNFPPRFSGLQFPNYSSELNVNALELDDSALYLCASSFDRGYGYTFGSGTRLTVV.

This chain connects TRBV5-5 to TRBJ2-7; D is ambiguous. Germline values: CDR1 SGHKS, CDR2 YYEKEE (reference sequence). This CDR3 spans 14 amino acids. V lost 0 bases and J lost 3, with 10 bases in between. Here the CDR3 reads CASSLDWVFYEQYV. The CDR3 nucleotides read TGTGCCAGCAGCTTGGATTGGGTCTTCTACGAGCAGTACGTC.

The gene calls are TRBV5-4 and TRBJ2-1; unclear D gene. Trimming cost V 5 bases and J 8 bases, with 14 bases left between them. The CDR3 extends over 13 amino acids. CDR1 is SGHNT and CDR2 is YYREEE in the germline V gene (reference sequence). The DNA of the CDR3 is TGTGCCAGCAGTGCGATTGTGTCGGATGAGCAGTTCTTC. Its protein is CASSAIVSDEQFF.

The V call is TRBV18, the J call TRBJ2-3; maybe TRBD2 (6 bases). Germline CDR1 reads KGHSH; CDR2 reads LQKENI. V dropped 4 bases and J dropped 3 bases, with 11 bases sitting between them. This CDR3 has 14 amino acids. The CDR3 here is CASSHRDWTDTQYF. CDR3 DNA sequence: TGTGCCAGCTCACACCGGGACTGGACAGATACGCAGTATTTT.

The rearrangement links TRBV21-1 to TRBJ2-7. TRBV21-1 is given as a pseudogene. The CDR3 contains 17 residues. The CDR3 sequence: CASSVRSAQRASYEQYV. The CDR3 coding sequence is TGTGCCAGCAGCGTTCGGAGCGCCCAAAGGGCGTCCTACGAGCAGTACGTC.